These T cell receptor beta chains were read from a single sample in a study of blood T cell repertoires in COVID-19. Only in-frame clones appear in the TCRdb table, and some are missing; sequencing was by immunoSEQ multiplex PCR. Seen here are about 120,000 clones, approximately 81% observed once, and the top ten hold approximately 1.5%. The sample taken for sequencing was peripheral blood. The source of these receptors is a man aged 40-49 years with acute or convalescent COVID-19. Both conserved end residues are part of each CDR3. D genes are given only for firm matches. Not every row has a clone size; where given, it reads once, few, many or a size class.

d_call	v_call	clone_size	j_call	cdr3_nt	cdr3_aa
TRBD2	TRBV2	.	TRBJ2-7	TGTGCCAGCAGTGTTTCGGGGGGAGAATACGAGCAGTACTTC	CASSVSGGEYEQYF
TRBD2	TRBV2	few	TRBJ2-1	TGTGCCAGCAGTCAGAAGCGGGAGAAAAACAATGAGCAGTTCTTC	CASSQKREKNNEQFF
.	TRBV11-2	.	TRBJ2-7	TGTGCCAGCAGCTTAGCGACAGGATCCTACGAGCAGTACTTC	CASSLATGSYEQYF
TRBD2	TRBV2	.	TRBJ2-3	TGTGCCAGCAGACGAGTCGGGACTAGCGGGAGAAATACGCAGTATTTT	CASRRVGTSGRNTQYF
TRBD1	TRBV28	.	TRBJ1-5	TGTGCCATTCGGACAGGGGTGAGCAATCAGCCCCAGCATTTT	CAIRTGVSNQPQHF
TRBD2	TRBV5-5	.	TRBJ2-1	TGTGCCAGCAGCACGCGGGGGGGCCGTCGGTTCTTC	CASSTRGGRRFF
.	TRBV6-5	.	TRBJ1-2	TGTGCCAGCAGCCTAACTAAAGGCTATGGCTACACCTTC	CASSLTKGYGYTF
.	TRBV5-8	.	TRBJ2-2	TGTGCCAGCATCAACCTCTGGAGGCAGTACCCCGGGGAGCTGTTTTTT	CASINLWRQYPGELFF
TRBD2	TRBV4-3	.	TRBJ2-5	TGCGCCAGCAGCCAAGATCGGTGGACTAGCGAGTACTTC	CASSQDRWTSEYF
.	TRBV5-1	.	TRBJ1-4	TGCGCCAGCAGCTGGGGGCCACTCGCGGCTAATGAAAAACTGTTTTTT	CASSWGPLAANEKLFF
TRBD1	TRBV19	.	TRBJ2-6	TGTGCCAGTAGTCCAACCAGGGGGCGCGCCCCGGGTGGGGCCAACGTCCTGACTTTC	CASSPTRGRAPGGANVLTF
.	TRBV28	.	TRBJ1-2	TGTGCCAGCAGTCCCCAGGGCAGCCTTCTTTATGGCTACACCTTC	CASSPQGSLLYGYTF
.	TRBV5-1	.	TRBJ1-1	TGCGCCAGCAGGAGTCGGTCTAACCCTATGAACACTGAAGCTTTCTTT	CASRSRSNPMNTEAFF
.	TRBV4-1	.	TRBJ1-1	TGCGCCAGCAGCCTGATACCCGGGACAAGAGCTTTCTTT	CASSLIPGTRAFF
.	TRBV3-1/TRBV3-2	.	TRBJ2-7	TGTGCCAGCAGCCAAGGGGGCAGACCTTCGGGGGACGAGCAGTACTTC	CASSQGGRPSGDEQYF
.	TRBV4-2	.	TRBJ2-7	TGTGCCAGCAGCCCCGGGACTGCCCAATACGAGCAGTACTTC	CASSPGTAQYEQYF
.	TRBV7-9	.	TRBJ1-1	TGTGCCAGCAGCTCAGGGCACACTGAAGCTTTCTTT	CASSSGHTEAFF
TRBD2	TRBV19	.	TRBJ2-1	TGTGCCAGTAGTGCCCCGCGTAGCGGGCTGTCCTACAATGAGCAGTTCTTC	CASSAPRSGLSYNEQFF
.	TRBV5-3	.	TRBJ2-5	TGTGCCAGAAGCCTGTACCAAGAGACCCAGTACTTC	CARSLYQETQYF
.	TRBV15	.	TRBJ1-2	TGTGCCACCAGCAGCAGGGATCGCTACACCTTC	CATSSRDRYTF
TRBD2	TRBV27	once	TRBJ2-7	TGTGCCAGCAGTTTACGGGGGGGGCCAGTCGAGCAGTACTTC	CASSLRGGPVEQYF
.	TRBV7-6	few	TRBJ2-7	TGTGCCAGCAGCTTACCAGGGGTGGGCTCCTACGAGCAGTACTTC	CASSLPGVGSYEQYF
TRBD2	TRBV6-5	.	TRBJ2-1	TGTGCCAGCAGCCACAGCGGGAGGGCCTTCAATGAGCAGTTCTTC	CASSHSGRAFNEQFF
.	TRBV21-1	.	TRBJ1-2	.	CASSRTGYGCGYTF
.	TRBV5-4	.	TRBJ2-1	TGTGCCAGCAGCCCAGACTTTAATGAGCAGTTCTTC	CASSPDFNEQFF
.	TRBV7-2	.	TRBJ1-1	TGTGCCAGCAGCGATCAGAGGACTGAAGCTTTCTTT	CASSDQRTEAFF
TRBD2	TRBV7-2	.	TRBJ2-5	TGTGCCAGCAGCCCAACCAGGGAGGGTGTGGAGACCCAGTACTTC	CASSPTREGVETQYF
.	TRBV9	few	TRBJ2-3	TGTGCCAGCAGCTCCCGGGCCCAGGGGTCAGATACGCAGTATTTT	CASSSRAQGSDTQYF
TRBD2	TRBV4-3	.	TRBJ2-1	TGCGCCAGCAGCCAAGATGCAGGGAAATTTAGCGGGGGGTTCGGTGAGCAGTTCTTC	CASSQDAGKFSGGFGEQFF
.	TRBV3-1/TRBV3-2	.	TRBJ2-3	TGTGCCAGCAGCACCCCAGGAGATACGCAGTATTTT	CASSTPGDTQYF
TRBD1	TRBV2	few	TRBJ1-5	TGTGCCAGCAGGAGACAGGGGGTCCAGCCCCAGCATTTT	CASRRQGVQPQHF
.	TRBV10-3	.	TRBJ2-7	TGTGCCATCAGTCCCGTGACAGATCGGCACGAGCAGTACTTC	CAISPVTDRHEQYF
.	TRBV6-5	.	TRBJ1-2	TGTGCCAGCAGAGGGACACCCTATGGCTACACCTTC	CASRGTPYGYTF
.	TRBV27	.	TRBJ2-4	TGTGCCAGCAGTTTATTCGGACATCTAGCCAAAAACATTCAGTACTTC	CASSLFGHLAKNIQYF
.	TRBV24-1	.	TRBJ2-2	TGTGCCACCGATTCTCGGGGTACCCATTTGAACACCGGGGAGCTGTTTTTT	CATDSRGTHLNTGELFF
TRBD1	TRBV25-1	.	TRBJ1-1	TGTGCCAGCAGTGCCTATCTGGGGACAGGGGACACTGAAGCTTTCTTT	CASSAYLGTGDTEAFF
TRBD1	TRBV18	.	TRBJ1-5	TGTGCCAGCTCACCCCAGGGGGGTCAGCCCCAGCATTTT	CASSPQGGQPQHF
TRBD1	TRBV27	.	TRBJ1-1	TGTGCCAGCAGTCCCCTGGACAGGGGGCGGGTGGCTTTCTTT	CASSPLDRGRVAFF
.	TRBV10-2	once	TRBJ2-7	TGCGCCAGCACCCACCCCCAGGGCGAGCAGTACTTC	CASTHPQGEQYF
TRBD2	TRBV7-2	.	TRBJ2-1	TGTGCCAGCAGCTTAGGTGGTAGCGGGATTGAGCAGTTCTTC	CASSLGGSGIEQFF
.	TRBV6-5	.	TRBJ2-1	TGTGCCAGCAGTTACTCGGTTTACAGGAAGAAAGAGCAGTTCTTC	CASSYSVYRKKEQFF
TRBD1	TRBV7-2	.	TRBJ1-3	TGTGCCAGCAGCAGCGACAGGGTGGGTGCTGGAAACACCATATATTTT	CASSSDRVGAGNTIYF